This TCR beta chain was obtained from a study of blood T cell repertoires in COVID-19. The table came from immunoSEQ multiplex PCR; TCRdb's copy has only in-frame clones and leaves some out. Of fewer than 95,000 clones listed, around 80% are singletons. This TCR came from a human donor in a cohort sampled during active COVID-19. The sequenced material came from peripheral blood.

The CDR3 nucleotides are TGTGCCAGCAGTTCGATAATCGGGACAGGGTCCTACGAGCAGTACTTC. It translates to CASSSIIGTGSYEQYF. V and J are TRBV6-2 or TRBV6-3 and TRBJ2-7; the match to TRBD1 covers 9 bases. Germline-derived CDR1 and CDR2 are MNHEY and SVGEGT. CDR3 length equals 16 residues. After removal of 4 bases from V and 1 base from J, the junction contained 8 bases not matched to a gene.